This T cell receptor (beta chain) stems from a study of T cell repertoires in cytomegalovirus infection. Study details: Carrying CMV and the relevant HLA type showed in public TCR beta signatures.

Each CDR3 protein is one row after TCRdb ran MiXCR on the reads. The profile covers 350,000 to 450,000 distinct CDR3 sequences, with around 18% appearing a single time and approximately 10% taken by the ten largest. Of note for this clonotype: The antigen is unknown.

Study-level results: Frequencies of public TCR beta families were cumulated, and this identified carriers of CMV plus the relevant HLA. HLA-C-restricted CMV clonotypes gave the most frequent clonotype in two of eight donors.

The CDR3 runs to 13 residues. Germline values: CDR1 SQVTM, CDR2 ANQGSEA. Germline trimming cut 7 bases from V and 0 bases from J; bases unmatched to any gene: 5. The clonotype comes from a human donor in good health (CMV status not recorded). Some clones in this sample may be carry-over from other donors' samples. Material: PBMCs. V is TRBV29-1 and J is TRBJ1-1; the match to TRBD1 covers 7 bases. The CDR3 loop is CSGKGQLNTEAFF. For the CDR3, the DNA is TGCAGCGGGAAGGGACAGTTGAACACTGAAGCTTTCTTT.